A single sample is the source of the 26 T cell receptor beta chains below, sequenced in a study of CD8 T cells in ankylosing spondylitis. TCRdb re-analysed the 5' RACE reads in MiXCR, keeping a single row per CDR3 protein. The sample carries some 840,000 distinct CDR3 sequences, 12% recorded once. Study results and caveats: Ankylosing spondylitis blood appeared to be characterized by a TCR beta motif of about 8 highly homologous variants.

The antigens for these receptors are not known. Input material: blood, either unsorted or a sorted T cell fraction (not recorded which). The receptors stem from a male donor with ankylosing spondylitis.

This clonotype was recorded a few times. This sequence joins TRBV20-1 and TRBJ2-3, with 8 bases lining up with TRBD2. Looked up from germline, CDR1 is DFQATT and CDR2 is SNEGSKA (reference sequence). Germline trimming cut 6 bases from V and 0 bases from J; bases unmatched to any gene: 17. CDR3 length: 18 amino acids. The DNA of the CDR3 is TGCAGTGCGAATTCCGCCATGGAGCGGGGGATAAGCACAGATACGCAGTATTTT. Protein sequence: CSANSAMERGISTDTQYF.

This chain links TRBV20-1 with TRBJ2-7; tentative D call: TRBD1 (6 bases). The V end lost 3 bases, the J end lost 5 bases, and 17 bases lay between the germline ends. The germline gives CDR1 DFQATT, CDR2 SNEGSKA (reference sequence). This CDR3 is 14 amino acids long. In DNA, the CDR3 is TGCAGTGCTAGGTCCCGACCCAACAGGGACGAGCAGTACTTC. Residues: CSARSRPNRDEQYF.

V usage is TRBV19 and J usage is TRBJ1-4; possible D gene TRBD1, 5 bases. V shed 10 bases and J shed 11 bases, with 17 bases lying between them. CDR1 and CDR2 (germline): LNHDA, SQIVND (reference sequence). The CDR3 totals 12 residues. The CDR3 here is CATSGPNFKLFF. The CDR3 DNA reads as TGTGCCACCTCGGGACCTAATTTTAAACTGTTTTTT.

This clonotype was seen a handful of times. The chain links TRBV7-2 to TRBJ2-2; tentative D call: TRBD1 (6 bases). The CDR3 covers 13 residues. Germline V gene sequence: CDR1 SGHTA, CDR2 FQGNSA. V dropped 2 bases and J dropped 10 bases, with 11 bases sitting between them. CDR3 protein: CASSLTRGTELFF. CDR3 DNA: TGTGCCAGCAGCTTAACTAGGGGGACGGAGCTGTTTTTT.

This clonotype was seen more than once but under ten times. V gene TRBV20-1 combines with J gene TRBJ2-5, with TRBD1 matching 10 bases. Germline trimming cut 6 bases from V and 6 bases from J; bases unmatched to any gene: 7. Germline V gene lookup returns CDR1 DFQATT and CDR2 SNEGSKA (reference sequence). There are 13 residues in the CDR3. Here the CDR3 reads CSALGTGDQTQYF. The DNA of the CDR3 is TGCAGTGCCTTGGGGACAGGGGATCAGACCCAGTACTTC.

This chain joins TRBV4-3 and TRBJ2-7, with 7 bases matching TRBD1. Germline V gene data show CDR1 as LGHNA and CDR2 as YSLEER. V gave up 4 bases and J gave up 1 base; unmatched junction bases: 7. The CDR3 loop spans 15 amino acids. The CDR3, as DNA: TGCGCCAGCAGCCGCCTCCGGGACAGTTCCTACGAGCAGTACTTC. This sequence encodes CASSRLRDSSYEQYF.

This clonotype was seen ten or more times. This chain links TRBV20-1 with TRBJ2-7; the match to TRBD1 covers 10 bases. The CDR3 is 14 amino acids. The germline V gene has CDR1 DFQATT and CDR2 SNEGSKA (reference sequence). V lost 6 bases to trimming and J lost 1 base; unmatched junction nucleotides: 6. The CDR3 reads CSATTGGLSYEQYF. CDR3 DNA sequence: TGCAGTGCAACGACAGGGGGCTTATCCTACGAGCAGTACTTC.

The genes are TRBV30 and TRBJ1-2; D remains unclear. The CDR3 runs to 13 residues. Per the germline V gene, CDR1 is GTSNPN and CDR2 is SVGIG (reference sequence). The germline V and J ends were trimmed by 2 bases and 1 base, with 8 bases remaining between them. CDR3 nucleotide sequence: TGTGCCTGGAGTTATCGGTTTAACTATGGCTACACCTTC. Its translation: CAWSYRFNYGYTF.

The chain couples TRBV7-6 to TRBJ2-1; no clear D. The CDR3 totals 13 residues. V lost 3 bases to trimming and J lost 10 bases, with 13 bases between them. Germline V gene lookup returns CDR1 SGHVS and CDR2 FNYEAQ. The CDR3 nucleotides read TGTGCCAGCAGCTTGTCCCCAGAGGCCGAGCAGTTCTTC. This gives the protein CASSLSPEAEQFF.

Many counts were recorded for this clonotype. This rearrangement joins TRBV7-2 to TRBJ2-1; D unresolved. The germline CDR1 and CDR2 sequences are SGHTA and FQGNSA. Trimming removed 4 bases at V and 2 bases at J, with 9 bases between. The CDR3 loop spans 14 amino acids. The CDR3 sequence: CASSSGLTYNEQFF. The CDR3 DNA is TGTGCCAGCAGCTCGGGCCTCACCTACAATGAGCAGTTCTTC.

The chain joins TRBV11-2 to TRBJ2-1, with TRBD2 matching 7 bases. Germline loops: CDR1 SGHAT, CDR2 FQNNGV. After removal of 5 bases from V and 5 bases from J, the junction contained 21 bases not matched to a gene. The CDR3 totals 19 residues. CDR3 loop: CASSARLGGPNLYHNEQFF. CDR3 bases: TGTGCCAGCAGCGCCCGCTTGGGAGGGCCAAATCTATACCACAATGAGCAGTTCTTC.

CDR3 in DNA: TGCAGTTCCAGACTAGCGGGACGAGATACGCAGTATTTT. Protein: CSSRLAGRDTQYF. The gene calls are TRBV20-1 and TRBJ2-3; 11 bases match TRBD2. The CDR3 is 13 residues long. V shed 8 bases, J shed 5 bases, and the junction held 6 bases outside the gene matches. Looked up from germline, CDR1 is DFQATT and CDR2 is SNEGSKA (reference sequence).

There are a few counts of this clonotype. The rearrangement joins TRBV5-1 to TRBJ1-1, with a weak D call TRBD1 (5 bases). Trimming took off 0 bases at V and 5 bases at J, with 11 bases between the two ends. From germline, CDR1 is SGHRS and CDR2 YFSETQ. The CDR3 covers 14 residues. The CDR3 region is CASSLEAAGTEAFF. The CDR3 DNA is TGCGCCAGCAGCTTGGAGGCCGCAGGGACTGAAGCTTTCTTT.

CDR3 amino acids: CASSRSGRPTDTQYF. The CDR3, as DNA: TGTGCCAGCAGCCGTAGCGGGAGGCCCACAGATACGCAGTATTTT. V and J are TRBV12-3 or TRBV12-4 and TRBJ2-3, with 10 nucleotides matching TRBD2. V trimming: 6 bases; J trimming: 2 bases; junction bases outside the gene matches: 5. The CDR3 consists of 15 residues.

This clonotype was detected ten times or more. The chain employs TRBV5-1 and TRBJ2-1; D gene unclear. The CDR3 is 13 amino acids. CDR1 is SGHRS, CDR2 YFSETQ, per germline. Trimming left V 7 bases short and J 2 bases short, with 10 bases between. CDR3 nucleotides: TGCGCCAGCTCCGGTCTAGCCTACAATGAGCAGTTCTTC. Its protein product is CASSGLAYNEQFF.

This clonotype was detected a few times. The J gene is TRBJ1-4, the V gene TRBV6-1, with no clear D. Germline V gene lookup returns CDR1 MNHNS and CDR2 SASEGT. V gave up 6 bases and J gave up 4 bases, with 12 bases separating them. This CDR3 has 14 residues. CDR3: CASRGWHNNEKLFF. CDR3 in DNA: TGTGCCAGCAGGGGGTGGCACAATAATGAAAAACTGTTTTTT.

This clonotype was seen only a few times. The chain is built from TRBV20-1 and TRBJ2-5; TRBD2 aligns across 10 bases. Germline V gives CDR1 DFQATT, CDR2 SNEGSKA (reference sequence). Losses at the gene ends were 0 bases for V and 5 bases for J; bases not matched to a gene: 9. This CDR3 is 16 amino acids long. In nucleotides, the CDR3 is TGCAGTGCTAGAGATCTGTCTAGCGGGAGCTGGGAGACCCAGTACTTC. Translation gives CSARDLSSGSWETQYF.

This clonotype showed up just a few times. V is TRBV5-1 and J is TRBJ1-5; tentative D call: TRBD1 (5 bases). The V gene lost 0 bases and the J gene lost 8 bases, with 15 bases spanning the gap. The germline gives CDR1 SGHRS, CDR2 YFSETQ. The CDR3 length is 15 residues. CDR3 in DNA: TGCGCCAGCAGCTTGGGGACGCAGGGAGGTGAGCCCCAGCATTTT. Amino acids: CASSLGTQGGEPQHF.

This clonotype occurred many times. This chain uses TRBV20-1 with TRBJ2-3; 12 nucleotides agree with TRBD2. J gave up 8 bases and V 3 bases, and 9 bases lay outside the gene matches. Germline V CDR1 and CDR2: DFQATT, SNEGSKA (reference sequence). The CDR3 is made up of 15 amino acids. Here the CDR3 reads CSASQLAGGFGTQYF. The CDR3 nucleotides read TGCAGTGCTAGTCAACTAGCGGGGGGATTTGGTACGCAGTATTTT.

The chain is built from TRBV2 and TRBJ2-3, with TRBD2 matching 10 bases. Trimming at V came to 4 bases and at J to 1 base, leaving 5 bases not matched to a gene. The CDR3 is 16 amino acids. Germline V gene sequence: CDR1 SNHLY, CDR2 FYNNEI. CDR3 protein: CASSAILAGGTDTQYF. The CDR3 bases are TGTGCCAGCAGTGCCATCCTAGCGGGAGGCACAGATACGCAGTATTTT.

The chain combines TRBV10-3 with TRBJ2-5, with 9 positions matching TRBD2. The CDR3 has 17 residues. CDR1 is ENHRY and CDR2 is SYGVKD in the germline V gene. Trimming took 6 bases from V and 4 from J; bases not matched to a gene: 15. CDR3 coding DNA: TGTGCCATCAGCCAGCCTCTTGGCGGGAGGGCCCGAGAGACCCAGTACTTC. Translation: CAISQPLGGRARETQYF.

This clonotype was observed many times. The V call is TRBV7-9, the J call TRBJ2-7; D gene unclear. Germline V gene sequence: CDR1 SEHNR, CDR2 FQNEAQ (reference sequence). The CDR3 is made up of 12 amino acids. Trimming removed 5 bases at V and 3 bases at J, with 8 bases between. In DNA form, the CDR3 reads TGTGCCAGCAGCGACCGCCGCTACGAGCAGTACTTC. It codes for CASSDRRYEQYF.

This clonotype turned up a few times. The rearrangement uses TRBV12-3 or TRBV12-4 and TRBJ2-2; 9 bases agree with TRBD1. This CDR3 spans 15 amino acids. Trimming cost V 6 bases and J 3 bases; bases outside gene matches: 5. In DNA, the CDR3 is TGTGCCAGCAGGGGACAGGGTATTCACACCGGGGAGCTGTTTTTT. Its protein is CASRGQGIHTGELFF.

V gene TRBV20-1 combines with J gene TRBJ2-1, with 7 bases lining up with TRBD2. CDR3 length equals 17 residues. Unmatched junction bases numbered 8, after V lost 0 bases and J lost 0 bases. Per the germline V gene, CDR1 is DFQATT and CDR2 is SNEGSKA (reference sequence). CDR3 sequence (DNA): TGCAGTGCTAGAGATTCGGCGGGAGTCTCCTCCTACAATGAGCAGTTCTTC. It is translated as CSARDSAGVSSYNEQFF.

In this sample, this clonotype turned up a few times. The gene calls are TRBV5-1 and TRBJ2-7, with 12 bases matching TRBD2. The junction had 7 bases not matched to a gene; V was cut back by 3 bases and J by 6 bases. The CDR3 consists of 15 residues. Germline lookup yields CDR1 SGHRS and CDR2 YFSETQ. The CDR3 DNA reads as TGCGCCAGCAGCTCTAGCGGGAGGGCTTCAGGCGAGCAGTACTTC. Amino acid sequence: CASSSSGRASGEQYF.

The chain recombines TRBV7-2 with TRBJ1-4; D unresolved. CDR1 SGHTA and CDR2 FQGNSA come from the germline V gene. V shed 4 bases and J shed 7 bases, with 13 bases lying between them. This CDR3 comprises 14 residues. CDR3 in DNA: TGTGCCAGCAGCTCCCGACTAGGTTCTGAAAAACTGTTTTTT. It yields the protein CASSSRLGSEKLFF. The variable domain in full, completed from reference TRBV7-2 and TRBJ1-4, reads GAGVSQSPSNKVTEKGKDVELRCDPISGHTALYWYRQSLGQGLEFLIYFQGNSAPDKSGLPSDRFSAERTGGSVSTLTIQRTQQEDSAVYLCASSSRLGSEKLFFGSGTQLSVL.